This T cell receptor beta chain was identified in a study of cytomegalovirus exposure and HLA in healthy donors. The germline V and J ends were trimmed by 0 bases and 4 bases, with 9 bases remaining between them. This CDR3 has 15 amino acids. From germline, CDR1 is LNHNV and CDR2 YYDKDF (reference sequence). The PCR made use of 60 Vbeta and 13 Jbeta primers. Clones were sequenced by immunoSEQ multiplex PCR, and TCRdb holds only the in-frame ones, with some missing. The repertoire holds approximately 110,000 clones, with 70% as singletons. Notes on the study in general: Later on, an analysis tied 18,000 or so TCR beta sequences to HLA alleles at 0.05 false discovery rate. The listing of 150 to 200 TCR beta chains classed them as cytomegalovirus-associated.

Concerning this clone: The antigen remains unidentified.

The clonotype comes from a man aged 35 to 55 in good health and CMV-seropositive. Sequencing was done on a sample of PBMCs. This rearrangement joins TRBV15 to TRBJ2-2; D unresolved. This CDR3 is CATSRDTLATGELFF. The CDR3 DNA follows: TGTGCCACCAGCAGAGATACTCTTGCCACCGGGGAGCTGTTTTTT. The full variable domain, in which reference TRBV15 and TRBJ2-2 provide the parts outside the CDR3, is DAMVIQNPRYQVTQFGKPVTLSCSQTLNHNVMYWYQQKSSQAPKLLFHYYDKDFNNEADTPDNFQSRRPNTSFCFLDIRSPGLGDTAMYLCATSRDTLATGELFFGEGSRLTVL.